The clone carrying this T cell receptor beta chain was observed at least ten times. Preparing the TCRbeta library involved the use of unique molecular identifiers. TCRdb re-analysed the PCR reads in MiXCR, keeping a single row per CDR3 protein. The data show about 200,000 distinct CDR3 sequences, approximately 14% seen once. This CDR3 contains 13 residues. Trimming pared 3 bases from V and 3 bases from J, leaving 9 bases between. This sample stems from a study of T-cell reconstitution after alpha-beta-depleted transplantation in children. This clonotype was sampled from a human donor who donated a stem cell graft to a child with acute lymphoblastic leukemia. The chain recombines TRBV12-3 or TRBV12-4 with TRBJ2-7; the D is unclear. The source was PBMCs from the stem cell graft donor, collected from the stem cell graft. The CDR3 loop reads CASSFSELYEQYF. DNA for the CDR3: TGTGCCAGCAGTTTTTCTGAGCTCTACGAGCAGTACTTC.